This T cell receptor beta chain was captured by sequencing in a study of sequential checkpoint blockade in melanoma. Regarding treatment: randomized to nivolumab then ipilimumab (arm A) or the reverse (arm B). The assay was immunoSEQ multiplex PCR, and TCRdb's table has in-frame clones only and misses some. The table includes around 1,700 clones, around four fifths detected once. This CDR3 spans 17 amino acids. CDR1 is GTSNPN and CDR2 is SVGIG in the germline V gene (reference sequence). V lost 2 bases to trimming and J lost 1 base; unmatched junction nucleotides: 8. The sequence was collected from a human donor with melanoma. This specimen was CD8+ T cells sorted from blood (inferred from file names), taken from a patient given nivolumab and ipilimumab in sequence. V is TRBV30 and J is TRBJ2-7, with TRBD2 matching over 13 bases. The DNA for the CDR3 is TGTGCCTGGAGTAACCCGGGACTAGCGGGGCGGTCCTACGAGCAGTACTTC. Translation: CAWSNPGLAGRSYEQYF.